This entry lists 20 T cell receptor beta chains sequenced from one sample in a study of tumor-infiltrating lymphocytes in primary liver carcinoma. Joint extraction of RNA and DNA used about 17-33 mg of bulk tissue that was unsorted. A constant-region primer served to make TCR beta cDNA from about 500 ng total RNA. Three nested multiplex PCR rounds of slightly modified ARM-PCR generated TCR beta libraries. Rounds one and two of PCR, each of roughly 10 cycles, were primed with TRBV1-TRBV30 forward primers and a C-beta reverse primer. MiXCR, run by TCRdb on the multiplex PCR reads, gives a single entry per CDR3 protein. The sample comprises under 130,000 distinct CDR3 sequences, roughly 80% of which are singletons, and approximately 21% rests with the top ten. The sequenced sample was liver tumor tissue from sampling region 3. Documented subset: tumor region T3, left-lateral pole. These receptors were collected from a man in his forties with primary liver carcinoma and hepatitis B virus infection.

The genes are TRBV6-6 and TRBJ2-7; possibly TRBD2 for D (6 bases). Germline CDR1 is MNHNY and CDR2 is SVGAGI (reference sequence). The ends were cut back, 0 bases at V and 12 bases at J, with 24 bases in the middle. This CDR3 is built from 16 residues. DNA of the CDR3: TGTGCCAGCAGTTACTCTATCCCCGGGACGGGAGACCCTGTGTACTTC. This gives the protein CASSYSIPGTGDPVYF.

The chain recombines TRBV12-3 or TRBV12-4 with TRBJ1-5; TRBD1 might be the D (6 bases). The CDR3 covers 16 residues. V was trimmed by 6 bases and J by 7 bases, leaving 22 bases between them. The CDR3 bases are TGTGCCAGCAGATTGGTATCGGGGGGCGGACGACAGCCCCAGCATTTT. Encoded protein: CASRLVSGGGRQPQHF.

This clonotype has at least ten counts. The chain recombines TRBV28 with TRBJ2-4; D remains unclear. Germline-derived CDR1 and CDR2 are MDHEN and SYDVKM. This CDR3 region has 13 residues. The V end lost 6 bases, the J end lost 3 bases, and 9 bases lay between the germline ends. This CDR3 reads CASSQGDKNIQYF. The DNA of the CDR3 is TGTGCCAGCAGCCAAGGCGACAAAAACATTCAGTACTTC. Full variable domain (rest looked up from reference TRBV28 and TRBJ2-4): DVKVTQSSRYLVKRTGEKVFLECVQDMDHENMFWYRQDPGLGLRLIYFSYDVKMKEKGDIPEGYSVSREKKERFSLILESASTNQTSMYLCASSQGDKNIQYFGAGTRLSVL.

With regard to this clonotype: At one of its ends the junction is not consistent with the germline gene, which may arise from a read error. The chain links TRBV24-1 to TRBJ2-2; unclear D gene. Germline lookup yields CDR1 KGHDR and CDR2 SFDVKD. The CDR3 is 15 amino acids. The CDR3 reads CATCEGDYDTGELFF. CDR3 sequence (DNA): TGTGCCACCTGTGAAGGAGATTACGACACCGGGGAGCTGTTTTTT.

Concerning this clonotype: A much larger clonotype is one base distant, so this may be a read error. The chain recombines TRBV12-3 or TRBV12-4 with TRBJ2-5, with a weak D call TRBD2 (5 bases). The CDR3 is 14 residues long. CDR3 nucleotide sequence: TGTACCAGCAGTTTTGGAGGCAACCAAGAGACCCAGTACTTC. Translated, it gives CTSSFGGNQETQYF.

Worth noting for this clonotype: The junction differs from germline at one of its ends, possibly a read error. The rearrangement links TRBV11-1 to TRBJ2-3; D may correspond to TRBD1 or TRBD2 (5 bases each). The CDR3 is 13 residues long. CDR1 and CDR2 from the germline V gene are SGHAT and FQDESV (reference sequence). The CDR3 here is CVSNLGDRDTQYF. DNA for the CDR3: TGTGTCAGCAATTTGGGGGATCGAGATACGCAGTATTTT.

Concerning this clonotype: The conserved closing phenylalanine or tryptophan is absent in this CDR3, likely reflecting a read error. This rearrangement joins TRBV29-1 to TRBJ2-7; D possibly corresponds to TRBD2 (5 bases). Germline V CDR1 and CDR2: SQVTM, ANQGSEA. CDR3 length: 13 residues. The chain's CDR3 is CSVDIGYVDEQYL. The DNA of the CDR3 is TGTAGCGTCGATATAGGGTATGTCGACGAGCAGTACTTA.

The J gene is TRBJ2-4, the V gene TRBV11-1, with 13 bases aligning to TRBD2. Germline V CDR1 and CDR2: SGHAT, FQDESV (reference sequence). The CDR3 runs to 17 residues. For the CDR3, the DNA is TGTATCAGCAGTTTTCCCGGGACTAGCGGGACCGAAAACATTCAGTACTTC. It encodes CISSFPGTSGTENIQYF.

A word on this clonotype: At one boundary the junction diverges from the germline segment, which might be a read error. V gene TRBV6-5 combines with J gene TRBJ2-7, with 7 bases that match TRBD1. CDR1 is MNHEY, CDR2 SVGAGI, per germline. The CDR3 contains 14 residues. The CDR3 region is CASSARGGEYEQYF. As DNA, the CDR3 is TGTGCCAGCAGTGCTCGAGGGGGCGAGTACGAGCAGTATTTC.

With respect to this clonotype: The CDR3 ends on some other residue instead of the conserved phenylalanine or tryptophan, so this is likely a read error. No DNA is shown, since the ends of the CDR3 on it are uncertain; the CDR3 is the one TCRdb lists. J is TRBJ2-3 and V is TRBV11-2; the listed D gene, TRBD2, was not tested against the DNA. CDR1 SGHAT and CDR2 FQNNGV come from the germline V gene. From its first to its last residue, the CDR3 has 19 amino acids. CDR3: CASSRSPRLAGERTDAQCI.

This clonotype was observed a handful of times. The junction and the germline gene differ at one end; a read error may be behind it. The chain couples TRBV29-1 to TRBJ1-2, with D uncertain. Germline V lookup: CDR1 SQVTM, CDR2 ANQGSEA. This CDR3 region has 10 residues. CDR3 sequence reads: CNVGDYGYTF. The CDR3 nucleotides are TGCAACGTTGGTGATTATGGTTACACCTTC.

Worth noting for this clonotype: Since a much larger clone is just one base distant, this may be a read error. J is TRBJ2-1 and V is TRBV19; D uncertain. In germline, CDR1 is LNHDA, CDR2 SQIVND (reference sequence). Trimming left V 5 bases short and J 6 bases short, with 14 bases between. The CDR3 is 14 residues long. DNA of the CDR3: TGTGCCAGTAGTTCCATTGTAACTCTCAATGAGCAGTTCTTC. This sequence encodes CASSSIVTLNEQFF.

The chain has TRBV29-1 and TRBJ2-7, with D perhaps TRBD2 (5 bases). The CDR3 is made up of 14 amino acids. V dropped 8 bases and J dropped 3 bases, with 20 bases sitting between them. The germline CDR1 and CDR2 sequences are SQVTM and ANQGSEA. The CDR3 reads CSIRQGSRSYEQYF. The CDR3 DNA sequence: TGCAGCATCAGACAAGGGAGTCGTAGCTACGAGCAGTACTTC.

In the case of this clonotype: Its ends do not fully match the called genes, so a read error is possible. This chain uses TRBV5-6 with TRBJ2-3, with D tentatively TRBD2 (5 bases). There are 13 residues in the CDR3. CDR1 and CDR2 from the germline V gene are SGHDT and YYEEEE. CDR3 residues: CPSSRDSRDTQYF. The CDR3 DNA reads TGTCCCAGCAGCCGAGACTCTCGGGATACGCAATATTTT.

This chain uses TRBV29-1 with TRBJ2-7; D is undetermined. Germline V gene lookup returns CDR1 SQVTM and CDR2 ANQGSEA. The CDR3 covers 11 residues. The V and J ends lost 7 bases and 4 bases respectively, with 11 bases between them. CDR3 nucleotide sequence: TGCAGCGGTGAGCTGGGTTACGAGCAGTACTTC. This codes for CSGELGYEQYF.

This clonotype appeared a single time. Compared with germline, one end of the junction differs, possibly owing to a read error. The chain employs TRBV20-1 and TRBJ1-5; TRBD1 is a possible D gene (5 bases). Germline CDR1 and CDR2: DFQATT and SNEGSKA (reference sequence). The CDR3 is 18 residues long. CDR3 loop: CSARARLFGGTHNQPQHF. The CDR3, as DNA: TGTAGTGCTAGAGCGAGGTTGTTTGGGGGGACCCACAATCAGCCCCAGCATTTT.

Regarding this clonotype: This may be a read error, as it is one base from a much larger clone. The V call is TRBV24-1, the J call TRBJ2-4; tentative D call: TRBD2 (5 bases). CDR3 length equals 14 residues. CDR1 KGHDR and CDR2 SFDVKD come from the germline V gene. V was trimmed by 5 bases and J by 8 bases, leaving 15 bases between them. CDR3 sequence reads: CATSAVSDRHIQYF. Here the CDR3 DNA reads TGTGCCACCAGTGCCGTTAGCGATCGGCACATTCAGTACTTC.

As for this clonotype: Its ends do not fully match the called genes, so a read error is possible. The gene calls are TRBV6-6 and TRBJ2-7, with D possibly TRBD2 on 5 matching bases. This CDR3 comprises 13 residues. Germline V gives CDR1 MNHNY, CDR2 SVGAGI (reference sequence). CDR3 sequence (DNA): TGTACCAGCACCCCAGGACTCTACTACGAGCAGTACTTC. This translates into CTSTPGLYYEQYF.

Notes on this clonotype: Here the CDR3 omits its conserved ending phenylalanine or tryptophan, so a read error is the likely source. The J gene is TRBJ2-7, the V gene TRBV5-6; D gene uncertain. The CDR3 runs 11 residues. Trimming cost V 3 bases and J 7 bases, with 8 bases left between them. Looked up from germline, CDR1 is SGHDT and CDR2 is YYEEEE. CDR3 coding DNA: TGTGCCAGCAGCTCCCTTAGGGAGCAGTACTAC. Translated, it gives CASSSLREQYY.

About this clonotype: At one end the junction does not follow the germline gene, possibly because of a read error. The gene calls are TRBV7-9 and TRBJ2-5, with D maybe TRBD1 (6 bases). Germline-derived CDR1 and CDR2 are SEHNR and FQNEAQ (reference sequence). The CDR3 is made up of 14 amino acids. CDR3 in DNA: TGTGCCAGCACCTTATCCAGGGGAGAAGTGACCCAGTACTTC. Its translation is CASTLSRGEVTQYF.